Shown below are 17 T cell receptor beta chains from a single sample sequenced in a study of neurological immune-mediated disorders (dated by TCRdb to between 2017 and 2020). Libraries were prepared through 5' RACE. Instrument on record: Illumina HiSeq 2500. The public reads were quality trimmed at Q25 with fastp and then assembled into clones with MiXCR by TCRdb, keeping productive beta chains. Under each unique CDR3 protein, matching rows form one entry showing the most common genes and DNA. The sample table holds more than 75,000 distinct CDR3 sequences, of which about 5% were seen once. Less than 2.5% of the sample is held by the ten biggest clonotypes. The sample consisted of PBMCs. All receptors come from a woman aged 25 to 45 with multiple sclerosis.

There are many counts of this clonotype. Here the CDR3 DNA reads TGTGCCATCAGTGAGGAATCTGGGGCCAACGTCCTGACTTTC. It is translated as CAISEESGANVLTF. V is TRBV10-3 and J is TRBJ2-6; D call uncertain. V lost 2 bases and J 1 base, leaving 3 bases between the germline ends. The CDR3 spans 14 residues. Germline CDR1 and CDR2: ENHRY and SYGVKD.

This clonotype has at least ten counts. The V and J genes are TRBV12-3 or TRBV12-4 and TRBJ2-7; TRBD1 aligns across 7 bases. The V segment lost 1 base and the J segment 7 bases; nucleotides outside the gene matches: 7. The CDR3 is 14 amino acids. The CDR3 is CASSLGGTVQEQYF. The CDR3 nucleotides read TGTGCCAGCAGTTTAGGGGGGACAGTGCAAGAGCAGTACTTC.

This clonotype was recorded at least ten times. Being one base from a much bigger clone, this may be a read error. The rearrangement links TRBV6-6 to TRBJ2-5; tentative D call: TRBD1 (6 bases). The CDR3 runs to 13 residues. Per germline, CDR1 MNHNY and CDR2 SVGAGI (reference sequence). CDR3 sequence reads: CASSQQGWENQYF. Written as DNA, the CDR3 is TGTGCCAGCAGTCAGCAGGGGTGGGAGAACCAGTACTTC.

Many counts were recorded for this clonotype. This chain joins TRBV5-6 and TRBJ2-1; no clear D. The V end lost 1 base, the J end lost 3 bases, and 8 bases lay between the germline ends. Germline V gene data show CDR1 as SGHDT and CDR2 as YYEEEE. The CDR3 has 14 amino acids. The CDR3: CASSLRTFYNEQFF. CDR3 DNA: TGTGCCAGCAGCTTGCGGACGTTCTACAATGAGCAGTTCTTC.

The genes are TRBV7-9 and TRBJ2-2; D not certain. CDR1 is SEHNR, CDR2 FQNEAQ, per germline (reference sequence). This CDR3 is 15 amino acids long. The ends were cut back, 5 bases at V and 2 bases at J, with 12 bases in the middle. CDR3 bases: TGTGCCAGCAGCGCCGCCAGATCTAACACCGGGGAGCTGTTTTTT. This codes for CASSAARSNTGELFF. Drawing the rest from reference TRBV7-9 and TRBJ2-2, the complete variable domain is DTGVSQNPRHKITKRGQNVTFRCDPISEHNRLYWYRQTLGQGPEFLTYFQNEAQLEKSRLLSDRFSAERPKGSFSTLEIQRTEQGDSAMYLCASSAARSNTGELFFGEGSRLTVL.

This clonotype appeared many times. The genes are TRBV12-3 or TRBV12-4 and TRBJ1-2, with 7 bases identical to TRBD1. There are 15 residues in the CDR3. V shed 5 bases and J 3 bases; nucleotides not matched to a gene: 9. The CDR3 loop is CASSLRRGGDYGYTF. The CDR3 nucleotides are TGTGCCAGCAGTCTGAGAAGAGGGGGCGACTATGGCTACACCTTC.

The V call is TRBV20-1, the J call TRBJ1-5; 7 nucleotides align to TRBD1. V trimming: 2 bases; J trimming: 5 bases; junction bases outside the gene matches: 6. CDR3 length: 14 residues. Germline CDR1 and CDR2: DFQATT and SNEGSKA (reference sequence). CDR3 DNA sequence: TGCAGTGCTAGACAGACAGGGCAGGATCAGCCCCAGCATTTT. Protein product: CSARQTGQDQPQHF.

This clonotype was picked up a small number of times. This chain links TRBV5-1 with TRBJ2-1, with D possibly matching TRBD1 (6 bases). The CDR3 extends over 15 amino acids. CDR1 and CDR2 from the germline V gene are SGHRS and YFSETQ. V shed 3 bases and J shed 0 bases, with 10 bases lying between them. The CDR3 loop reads CASSSGVSSYNEQFF. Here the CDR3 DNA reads TGCGCCAGCAGCTCAGGGGTCAGCTCCTACAATGAGCAGTTCTTC.

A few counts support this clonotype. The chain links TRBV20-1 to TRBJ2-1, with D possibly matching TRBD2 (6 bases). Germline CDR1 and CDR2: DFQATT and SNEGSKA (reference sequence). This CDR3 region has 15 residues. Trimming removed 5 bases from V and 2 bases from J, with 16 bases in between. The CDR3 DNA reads TGCAGTGCTCTGCTTAATAGGAGGGCCTACAATGAGCAGTTCTTC. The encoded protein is CSALLNRRAYNEQFF.

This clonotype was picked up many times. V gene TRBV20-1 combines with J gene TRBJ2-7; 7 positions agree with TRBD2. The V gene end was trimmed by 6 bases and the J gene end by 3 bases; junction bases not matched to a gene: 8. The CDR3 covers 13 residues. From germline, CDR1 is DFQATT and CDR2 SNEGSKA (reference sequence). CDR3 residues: CSAKSGTHYEQYF. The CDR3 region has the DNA TGCAGTGCAAAGAGCGGGACTCACTACGAGCAGTACTTC.

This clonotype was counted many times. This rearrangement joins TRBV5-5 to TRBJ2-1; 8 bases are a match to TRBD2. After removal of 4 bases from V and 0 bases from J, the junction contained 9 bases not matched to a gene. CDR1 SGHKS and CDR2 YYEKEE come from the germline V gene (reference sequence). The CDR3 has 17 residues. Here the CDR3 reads CASSGGLSGSSYNEQFF. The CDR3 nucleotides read TGTGCCAGCAGCGGCGGGTTGAGCGGGAGCTCCTACAATGAGCAGTTCTTC.

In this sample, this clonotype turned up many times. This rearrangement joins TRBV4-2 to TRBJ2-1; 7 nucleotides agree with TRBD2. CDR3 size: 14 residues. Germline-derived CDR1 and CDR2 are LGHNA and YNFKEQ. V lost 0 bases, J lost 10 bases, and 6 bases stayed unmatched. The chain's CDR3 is CASSQDLRGEEQFF. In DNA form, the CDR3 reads TGTGCCAGCAGCCAAGATCTCCGGGGGGAGGAGCAGTTCTTC.

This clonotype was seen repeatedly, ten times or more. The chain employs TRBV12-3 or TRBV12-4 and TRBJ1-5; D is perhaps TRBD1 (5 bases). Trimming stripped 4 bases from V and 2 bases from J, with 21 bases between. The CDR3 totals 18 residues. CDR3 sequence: CASSSAMGHPVGNQPQHF. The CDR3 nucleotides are TGTGCCAGCAGTTCGGCGATGGGGCATCCCGTCGGCAATCAGCCCCAGCATTTT.

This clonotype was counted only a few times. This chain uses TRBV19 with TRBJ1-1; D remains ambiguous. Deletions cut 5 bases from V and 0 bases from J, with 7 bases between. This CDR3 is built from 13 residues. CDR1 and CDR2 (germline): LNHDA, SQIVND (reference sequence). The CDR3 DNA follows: TGTGCCAGTAGTCCCAGCGTGAACACTGAAGCTTTCTTT. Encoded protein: CASSPSVNTEAFF.

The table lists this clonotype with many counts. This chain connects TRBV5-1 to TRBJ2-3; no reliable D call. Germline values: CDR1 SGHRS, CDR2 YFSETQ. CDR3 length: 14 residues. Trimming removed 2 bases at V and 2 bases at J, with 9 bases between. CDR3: CASSFDTNTDTQYF. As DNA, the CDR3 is TGCGCCAGCAGCTTTGACACCAACACAGATACGCAGTATTTT.

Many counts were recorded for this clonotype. CDR3 residues: CATSRLSGNEQFF. CDR3 coding DNA: TGTGCCACCAGTCGGCTTAGCGGCAATGAGCAGTTCTTC. This rearrangement joins TRBV24-1 to TRBJ2-1; tentative D call: TRBD2 (6 bases). Germline loops: CDR1 KGHDR, CDR2 SFDVKD. This CDR3 has 13 amino acids. Trimming shortened V by 6 bases and J by 6 bases, and 11 bases separated the two germline ends.

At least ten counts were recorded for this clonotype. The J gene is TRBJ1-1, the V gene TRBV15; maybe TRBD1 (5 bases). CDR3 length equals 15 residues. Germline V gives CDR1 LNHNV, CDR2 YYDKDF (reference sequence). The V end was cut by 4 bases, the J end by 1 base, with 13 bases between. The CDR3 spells CATSIPRGRNTEAFF. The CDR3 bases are TGTGCCACCAGCATCCCCCGGGGCCGGAACACTGAAGCTTTCTTT.